These 4 T cell receptor beta chains share one sample of origin, sequenced in a study of naive and memory T cell subsets. The beta constant-region primer was an equimolar mix of two oligonucleotides covering TRBC1 and TRBC2. Four rounds of PCR amplified the ligated cDNA using nested alpha and beta constant-region primers plus SP2. MiXCR, applied by TCRdb to the UMI-ligation and nested PCR reads, yields one record per CDR3 protein. The sample holds more than 100,000 distinct CDR3 sequences, 36% seen once. Input material: central memory CD4+ T cells from blood. The receptor source for this set is a human donor in good health.

This clonotype was seen more than once but under ten times. The rearrangement uses TRBV18 and TRBJ2-1; 7 bases agree with TRBD2. Germline CDR1 reads KGHSH; CDR2 reads LQKENI. J lost 6 bases, V lost 3 bases, and 11 bases had no gene match. This CDR3 is built from 16 residues. DNA of the CDR3: TGTGCCAGCTCACCCGATGCGGGAGTTGGGGGCAATGAGCAGTTCTTC. This translates into CASSPDAGVGGNEQFF.

This chain uses TRBV4-2 with TRBJ2-5; tentative D call: TRBD1 (6 bases). The CDR3 loop spans 16 amino acids. V lost 1 base to trimming and J lost 1 base, with 13 bases between them. The germline V gene has CDR1 LGHNA and CDR2 YNFKEQ. The CDR3 is CASSQGLGRGQETQYF. The CDR3 DNA sequence: TGTGCCAGCAGCCAAGGTCTGGGCAGGGGCCAAGAGACCCAGTACTTC.

DNA of the CDR3: TGTGCCACCAAGAGACAGTGGAACACTGAAGCTTTCTTT. Encoded protein: CATKRQWNTEAFF. The J gene is TRBJ1-1, the V gene TRBV7-3; D is possibly TRBD1 (5 bases). V was cut by 10 bases and J by 1 base, with 13 bases left in between. This CDR3 comprises 13 residues. Germline-derived CDR1 and CDR2 are SGHTA and FQGTGA.

This chain joins TRBV29-1 and TRBJ2-7; 7 bases align to TRBD1. The germline V gene has CDR1 SQVTM and CDR2 ANQGSEA. The CDR3 has 15 residues. The V gene end was trimmed by 1 base and the J gene end by 4 bases; junction bases not matched to a gene: 10. The chain's CDR3 is CSVEGPGQLTYEQYF. CDR3 coding DNA: TGCAGCGTTGAAGGTCCGGGACAGCTTACGTACGAGCAGTACTTC.